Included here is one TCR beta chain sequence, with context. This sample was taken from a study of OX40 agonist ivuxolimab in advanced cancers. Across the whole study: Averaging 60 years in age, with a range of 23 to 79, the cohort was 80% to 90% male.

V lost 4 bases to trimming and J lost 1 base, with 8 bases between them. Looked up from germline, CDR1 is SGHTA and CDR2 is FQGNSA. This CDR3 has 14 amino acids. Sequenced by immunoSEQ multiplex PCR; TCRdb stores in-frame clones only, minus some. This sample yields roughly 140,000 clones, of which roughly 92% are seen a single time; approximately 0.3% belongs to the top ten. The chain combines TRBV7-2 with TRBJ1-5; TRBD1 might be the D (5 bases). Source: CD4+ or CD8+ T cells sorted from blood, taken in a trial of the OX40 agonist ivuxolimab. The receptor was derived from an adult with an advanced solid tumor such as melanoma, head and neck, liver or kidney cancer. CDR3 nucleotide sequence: TGTGCCAGCAGCTCCCGGGACAGCAATCAGCCCCAGCATTTT. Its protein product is CASSSRDSNQPQHF.